A single sample gave rise to the 10 T cell receptor beta chains below, sequenced in a study of OX40 agonist ivuxolimab in advanced cancers. The library was produced with the immunoSEQ multiplex PCR assay. The source is immuneACCESS, and TCRdb retained only in-frame sequences with V and J called. Part of the clones is not carried over; for the studies checked, unresolved V genes explain less than half of this, and the remainder is unexplained. Across this sample there are 74,000 or so clones, with about 93% seen only once. The ten biggest clones cover 0.25% to 0.35% of the sample. The sequences come from CD4+ or CD8+ T cells sorted from blood, collected in a trial of the OX40 agonist ivuxolimab. The source of these receptors is an adult with an advanced solid tumor such as melanoma, head and neck, liver or kidney cancer.

The sample holds one count of this clone. This rearrangement joins TRBV28 to TRBJ2-7; 13 bases fit TRBD2. Germline CDR1 MDHEN, CDR2 SYDVKM. J gave up 5 bases and V 3 bases, and 4 bases lay outside the gene matches. The CDR3 length is 15 residues. The chain's CDR3 is CASSFTSGGAHEQYF. The DNA for the CDR3 is TGTGCCAGCAGTTTTACTAGCGGGGGGGCCCACGAGCAGTACTTC.

The V and J genes are TRBV27 and TRBJ2-1, with D perhaps TRBD1 or TRBD2 (5 bases each). The V gene lost 5 bases and the J gene lost 9 bases, with 14 bases spanning the gap. Germline CDR1 and CDR2: MNHEY and SMNVEV (reference sequence). CDR3 length: 13 residues. Here the CDR3 DNA reads TGTGCCAGCAGTGGGGGTAGGAGCGGTGAGCAGTTCTTC. Its translation: CASSGGRSGEQFF.

On this clone itself: The identical CDR3 is also encoded by other nucleotide sequences in the sample. This chain links TRBV5-4 with TRBJ1-1; the D gene is possibly TRBD1 (5 bases). Germline-derived CDR1 and CDR2 are SGHNT and YYREEE (reference sequence). Deletions cut 0 bases from V and 0 bases from J, with 6 bases between. The CDR3 covers 14 residues. The CDR3 spells CASSLDRLNTEAFF. The CDR3 nucleotides read TGTGCCAGCAGCTTGGACAGGTTGAACACTGAAGCTTTCTTT.

This sequence joins TRBV10-2 and TRBJ2-1, with D possibly TRBD2 on 5 matching bases. The germline V and J ends were trimmed by 0 bases and 4 bases, with 16 bases remaining between them. Germline CDR1 and CDR2: WSHSY and SAAADI. CDR3 size: 17 residues. Here the CDR3 DNA reads TGCGCCAGCAGTGAGTCCCATAGCCCAACGGGGTACAATGAGCAGTTCTTC. Residues: CASSESHSPTGYNEQFF.

The chain carries TRBV19 and TRBJ1-5; 11 nucleotides match TRBD1. The germline CDR1 and CDR2 sequences are LNHDA and SQIVND (reference sequence). Trimming removed 1 base from V and 6 bases from J; junction bases left unmatched: 5. The CDR3 is 16 amino acids. The CDR3 sequence: CASSIGTGGAGQPQHF. The CDR3 nucleotides are TGTGCCAGTAGTATAGGGACAGGGGGCGCAGGTCAGCCCCAGCATTTT.

This clone appeared once. This sequence joins TRBV5-1 and TRBJ1-4; the D gene is possibly TRBD1 (6 bases). CDR1 and CDR2 (germline): SGHRS, YFSETQ. This CDR3 comprises 16 residues. Trimming stripped 5 bases from V and 5 bases from J, with 19 bases between. CDR3: CASSWGLGTQNEKLFF. CDR3 in DNA: TGCGCCAGCAGTTGGGGACTCGGGACACAAAATGAAAAACTGTTTTTT. Together with reference TRBV5-1 and TRBJ1-4, the CDR3 gives the full variable domain: KAGVTQTPRYLIKTRGQQVTLSCSPISGHRSVSWYQQTPGQGLQFLFEYFSETQRNKGNFPGRFSGRQFSNSRSEMNVSTLELGDSALYLCASSWGLGTQNEKLFFGSGTQLSVL.

The chain joins TRBV5-1 to TRBJ2-7; 8 bases fit TRBD1. CDR3 length: 12 residues. With 4 bases clipped from V and 3 bases from J, the junction kept 0 bases outside the gene matches. Germline loops: CDR1 SGHRS, CDR2 YFSETQ. The CDR3: CASSGQGYEQYF. The CDR3 coding sequence is TGCGCCAGCAGCGGACAGGGCTACGAGCAGTACTTC.

The chain links TRBV5-1 to TRBJ2-7; tentative D call: TRBD2 (5 bases). Germline assignment: CDR1 SGHRS and CDR2 YFSETQ. This CDR3 is built from 13 residues. Trimming pared 4 bases from V and 2 bases from J, leaving 10 bases between. CDR3 sequence (DNA): TGCGCCAGCAGCATTAGCGACACCTACGAGCAGTACTTC. Its protein product is CASSISDTYEQYF.

The CDR3 coding sequence is TGTGCCAGTAGTATATTTGGGACAGCCGGTCGCTCTGGAAACACCATATATTTT. It encodes CASSIFGTAGRSGNTIYF. The chain combines TRBV19 with TRBJ1-3; 7 bases fit TRBD1. Germline assignment: CDR1 LNHDA and CDR2 SQIVND (reference sequence). V lost 2 bases and J lost 0; bases outside the gene matches: 10. The CDR3 totals 18 residues.

The chain links TRBV5-1 to TRBJ2-3; 10 nucleotides match TRBD2. The CDR3 contains 16 residues. The V gene end was trimmed by 0 bases and the J gene end by 2 bases; junction bases not matched to a gene: 3. Per germline, CDR1 SGHRS and CDR2 YFSETQ. In nucleotides, the CDR3 is TGCGCCAGCAGCTTGGAACTAGCGGGGACCACAGATACGCAGTATTTT. This translates into CASSLELAGTTDTQYF.